This is a list of T cell receptor beta chains from one sample in a study of cytomegalovirus exposure and HLA in healthy donors. Using immunoSEQ multiplex PCR, the repertoire was profiled, and TCRdb retains in-frame clones only, with some absent. The table shows around 94,000 clones, with around 69% occurring only once. Sequencing was carried out using PBMCs. These receptors were collected from a man aged 25 to 40 in good health and CMV-seronegative. Each CDR3 is given with its conserved first and last residue. D genes are given only for firm matches. Size is stated for part of the rows, as once, few or many counts, or as a class when the clone is expanded.

d_call | j_call | clone_size | v_call | cdr3_aa | cdr3_nt
. | TRBJ1-5 | few | TRBV6-1 | CASNLAGDQPQHF | TGTGCCAGCAATTTGGCGGGAGATCAGCCCCAGCATTTT
TRBD2 | TRBJ2-1 | . | TRBV15 | CATSRDGKAGGDEQFF | TGTGCCACCAGCAGAGATGGGAAAGCGGGGGGAGATGAGCAGTTCTTC
TRBD1 | TRBJ1-4 | . | TRBV19 | CASSPGQLNEKLFF | TGTGCCAGTAGCCCGGGACAGCTAAATGAAAAACTGTTTTTT
TRBD2 | TRBJ2-7 | . | TRBV11-1 | CASSLGLAGTYEQYF | TGTGCCAGCAGCTTGGGACTAGCGGGGACCTACGAGCAGTACTTC
. | TRBJ2-7 | . | TRBV6-5 | CASSGQWFYEQYF | TGTGCCAGCTCCGGACAGTGGTTTTACGAGCAGTACTTC
. | TRBJ2-1 | . | TRBV6-6 | CASRTENEQFF | TGTGCCAGCAGAACGGAGAATGAGCAGTTCTTC
. | TRBJ2-3 | . | TRBV19 | CASSIQDTDTQYF | TGTGCCAGTTCCATACAGGACACAGATACGCAGTATTTT
TRBD1 | TRBJ2-2 | . | TRBV6-5 | CASSDRDTGELFF | TGTGCCAGCAGTGACAGGGACACCGGGGAGCTGTTTTTT
. | TRBJ1-1 | . | TRBV5-1 | CASGDTPNTEAFF | TGCGCCAGCGGCGACACACCGAACACTGAAGCTTTCTTT
TRBD2 | TRBJ2-3 | . | TRBV6-1 | CASTLAGASDTQYF | TGTGCCAGCACCCTAGCGGGGGCTTCGGATACGCAGTATTTT
. | TRBJ2-1 | few | TRBV21-1 | CASSKVGTSGGANEQFF | TGTGCCAGCAGCAAAGTTGGGACTAGCGGGGGGGCAAATGAGCAGTTCTTC
. | TRBJ1-2 | . | TRBV7-6 | CASSPEAGIDYGYTF | TGTGCCAGCAGCCCAGAGGCGGGGATAGACTATGGCTACACCTTC
TRBD1 | TRBJ2-2 | . | TRBV11-2 | CASSPSRQGVWTGELFF | TGTGCCAGCAGCCCATCACGACAGGGGGTGTGGACCGGGGAGCTGTTTTTT
TRBD2 | TRBJ2-1 | . | TRBV28 | CASSSLAGENEQFF | TGTGCCAGCAGTTCGCTAGCGGGAGAAAATGAGCAGTTCTTC
TRBD1 | TRBJ1-2 | once | TRBV19 | CASSRVQGYGYTF | TGTGCCAGTAGTAGAGTACAGGGGTATGGCTACACCTTC
TRBD1 | TRBJ1-2 | . | TRBV7-2 | CASSPPVTGRNYTF | TGTGCCAGCAGCCCTCCGGTGACAGGGAGGAACTACACCTTC
. | TRBJ2-5 | . | TRBV6-1 | CASSEALGKQETQYF | TGTGCCAGCAGTGAAGCGCTAGGAAAACAAGAGACCCAGTACTTC